This TCR beta chain was observed in a study of beta chain features in type 1 diabetes. Background on the study: The patient and healthy donor groups were comparable for age, gender and cell yields.

Each of the CD4+ naive, central memory, regulatory and stem cell-like memory populations was sorted via CD45RO/CCR7/CD25/CD127/CD95/CD27. Whole-study results and caveats: Compared to healthy donors, patients appeared to have naive, central memory and Treg TCRB repertoires that were more alike.

Isolated RNA was reverse transcribed in full, so expressed TCRB transcripts were sequenced. Sequenced by immunoSEQ multiplex PCR; TCRdb stores in-frame clones only, minus some. The repertoire has over 350,000 clones, about 14% of them found once; the top ten carry 0.019%. To note about this clone: What it recognizes is unknown.

The CDR3 sequence is 13 residues long. Germline CDR1 MGHDK, CDR2 SYGVNS. The ends lost 5 bases at V and 5 bases at J; junction bases unmatched: 0. The clonotype comes from a woman aged 18 to 35 in good health. The specimen sequenced was naive CD4+ T cells from blood. The gene calls are TRBV25-1 and TRBJ2-1; TRBD2 matches at 10 bases. CDR3 loop: CASSLAGDNEQFF. The CDR3 DNA reads TGTGCCAGCAGTCTAGCGGGGGACAATGAGCAGTTCTTC. The variable domain in full, with the rest retrieved from reference TRBV25-1 and TRBJ2-1, is EADIYQTPRYLVIGTGKKITLECSQTMGHDKMYWYQQDPGMELHLIHYSYGVNSTEKGDLSSESTVSRIRTEHFPLTLESARPSHTSQYLCASSLAGDNEQFFGPGTRLTVL.